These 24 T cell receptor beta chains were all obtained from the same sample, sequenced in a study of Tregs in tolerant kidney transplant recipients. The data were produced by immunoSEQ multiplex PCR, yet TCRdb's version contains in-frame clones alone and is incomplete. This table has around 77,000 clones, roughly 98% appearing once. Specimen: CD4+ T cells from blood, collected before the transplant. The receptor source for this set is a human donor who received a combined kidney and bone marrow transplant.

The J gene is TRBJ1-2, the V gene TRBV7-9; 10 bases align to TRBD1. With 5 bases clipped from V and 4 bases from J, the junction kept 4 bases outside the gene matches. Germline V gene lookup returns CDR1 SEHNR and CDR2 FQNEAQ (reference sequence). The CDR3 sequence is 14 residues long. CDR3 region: CASSLRTGGYGYTF. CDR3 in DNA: TGTGCCAGCAGCCTCCGGACAGGGGGCTATGGCTACACCTTC.

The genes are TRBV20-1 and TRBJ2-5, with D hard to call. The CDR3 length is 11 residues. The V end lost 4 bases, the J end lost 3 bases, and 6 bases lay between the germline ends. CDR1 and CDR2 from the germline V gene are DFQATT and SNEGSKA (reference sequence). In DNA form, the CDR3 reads TGCAGTGCTACAGGAAAAGAGACCCAGTACTTC. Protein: CSATGKETQYF.

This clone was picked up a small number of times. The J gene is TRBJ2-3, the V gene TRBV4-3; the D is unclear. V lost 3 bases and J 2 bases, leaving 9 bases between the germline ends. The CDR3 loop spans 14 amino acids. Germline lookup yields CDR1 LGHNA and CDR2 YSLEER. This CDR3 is CASSHQVLTDTQYF. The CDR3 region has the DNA TGCGCCAGCAGCCACCAGGTCCTCACAGATACGCAGTATTTT.

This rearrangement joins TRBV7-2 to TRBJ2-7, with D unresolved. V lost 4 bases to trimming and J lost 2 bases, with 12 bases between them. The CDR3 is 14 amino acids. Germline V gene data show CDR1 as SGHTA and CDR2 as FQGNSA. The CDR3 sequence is CASSSDGLTYEQYF. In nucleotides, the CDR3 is TGTGCCAGCAGCTCTGACGGGTTAACCTACGAGCAGTACTTC.

The CDR3 nucleotides are TGTGCCAGTAGTATCGGGCAGGGTATATTCTTT. Translated: CASSIGQGIFF. The V and J genes are TRBV19 and TRBJ1-1; the D gene is possibly TRBD1 (5 bases). This CDR3 has 11 residues. Deletions cut 3 bases from V and 14 bases from J, with 13 bases between. CDR1 is LNHDA, CDR2 SQIVND, per germline (reference sequence).

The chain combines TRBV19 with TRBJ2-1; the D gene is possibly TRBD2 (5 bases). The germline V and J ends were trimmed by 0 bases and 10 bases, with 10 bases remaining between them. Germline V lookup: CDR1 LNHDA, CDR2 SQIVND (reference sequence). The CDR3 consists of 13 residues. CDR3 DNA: TGTGCCAGTAGTATAGAGAGGAGGCGCGAGCAGTTCTTC. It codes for CASSIERRREQFF.

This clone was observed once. CDR3 sequence reads: CASSERGNQPQHF. CDR3 coding DNA: TGTGCCAGCAGTGAACGGGGCAATCAGCCCCAGCATTTT. V and J are TRBV2 and TRBJ1-5; D gene ambiguous. Trimming shortened V by 2 bases and J by 2 bases, and 4 bases separated the two germline ends. The CDR3 sequence is 13 residues long. CDR1 and CDR2 from the germline V gene are SNHLY and FYNNEI.

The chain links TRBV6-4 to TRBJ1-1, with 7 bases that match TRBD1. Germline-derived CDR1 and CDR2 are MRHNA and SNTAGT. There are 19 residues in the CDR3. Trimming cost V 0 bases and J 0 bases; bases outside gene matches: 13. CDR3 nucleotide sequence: TGTGCCAGCAGTGACTCCCTCAGGGGGTGGGGTGTGTTGAACACTGAAGCTTTCTTT. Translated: CASSDSLRGWGVLNTEAFF.

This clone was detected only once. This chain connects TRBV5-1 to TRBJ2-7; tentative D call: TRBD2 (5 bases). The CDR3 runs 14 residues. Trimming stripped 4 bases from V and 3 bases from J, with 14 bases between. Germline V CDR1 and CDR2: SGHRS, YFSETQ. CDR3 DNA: TGCGCCAGCAGCGTGGGGTTCGGGGACTACGAGCAGTACTTC. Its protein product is CASSVGFGDYEQYF.

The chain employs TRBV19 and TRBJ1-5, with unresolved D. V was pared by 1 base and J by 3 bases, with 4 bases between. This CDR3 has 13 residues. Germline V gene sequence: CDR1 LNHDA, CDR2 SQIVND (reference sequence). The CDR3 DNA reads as TGTGCCAGTAGTATAGCACTCAATCAGCCCCAGCATTTT. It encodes CASSIALNQPQHF.

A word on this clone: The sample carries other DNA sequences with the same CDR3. The CDR3 bases are TGCGCCAGCAGCTTGGGCACTAGCGGGGTGGAGACCCAGTACTTC. Its translation is CASSLGTSGVETQYF. The chain links TRBV5-1 to TRBJ2-5; 10 nucleotides align to TRBD2. CDR3 length: 15 residues. Germline values: CDR1 SGHRS, CDR2 YFSETQ. V shed 0 bases and J 5 bases; nucleotides not matched to a gene: 4.

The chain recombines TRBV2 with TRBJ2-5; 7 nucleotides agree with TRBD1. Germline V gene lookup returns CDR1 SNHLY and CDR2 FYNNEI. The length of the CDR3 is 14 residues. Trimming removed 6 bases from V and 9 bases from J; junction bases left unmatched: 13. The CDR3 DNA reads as TGTGCCAGCAGAAGCGACAGGGCCTTAGGGGCCCAGTACTTC. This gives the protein CASRSDRALGAQYF.

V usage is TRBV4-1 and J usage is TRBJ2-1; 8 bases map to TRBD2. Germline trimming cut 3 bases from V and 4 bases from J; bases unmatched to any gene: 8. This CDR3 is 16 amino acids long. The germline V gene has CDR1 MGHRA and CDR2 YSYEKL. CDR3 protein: CASSHPLAAIYNEQFF. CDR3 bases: TGCGCCAGCAGCCATCCACTAGCGGCAATTTACAATGAGCAGTTCTTC.

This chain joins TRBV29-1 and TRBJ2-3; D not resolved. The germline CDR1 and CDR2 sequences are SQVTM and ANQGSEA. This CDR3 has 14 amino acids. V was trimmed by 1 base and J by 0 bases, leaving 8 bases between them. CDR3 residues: CSVEGHSSTDTQYF. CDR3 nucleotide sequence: TGCAGCGTTGAAGGGCACAGTAGCACAGATACGCAGTATTTT.

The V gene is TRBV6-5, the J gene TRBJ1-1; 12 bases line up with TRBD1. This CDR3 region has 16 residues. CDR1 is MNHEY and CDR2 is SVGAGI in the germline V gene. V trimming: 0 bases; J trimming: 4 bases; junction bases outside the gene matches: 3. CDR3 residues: CASSYSRDRGPTEAFF. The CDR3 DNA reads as TGTGCCAGCAGTTACTCTCGGGACAGGGGGCCCACTGAAGCTTTCTTT.

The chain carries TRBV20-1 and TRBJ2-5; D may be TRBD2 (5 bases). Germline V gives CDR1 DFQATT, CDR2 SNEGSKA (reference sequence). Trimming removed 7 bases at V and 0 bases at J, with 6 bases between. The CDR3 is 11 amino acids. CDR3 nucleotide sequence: TGCAGTGGAGGGTACCAAGAGACCCAGTACTTC. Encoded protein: CSGGYQETQYF.

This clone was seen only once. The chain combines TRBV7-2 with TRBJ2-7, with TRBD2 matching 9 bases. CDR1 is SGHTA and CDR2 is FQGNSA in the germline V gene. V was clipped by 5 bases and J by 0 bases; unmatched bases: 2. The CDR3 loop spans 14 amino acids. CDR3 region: CASSHSGSSYEQYF. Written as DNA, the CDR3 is TGTGCCAGCAGCCATAGCGGGAGCTCCTACGAGCAGTACTTC.

The CDR3: CASSSPGLAGGETQYF. The DNA for the CDR3 is TGTGCCAGCAGTTCCCCTGGACTAGCGGGGGGGGAGACCCAGTACTTC. The chain links TRBV6-5 to TRBJ2-5, with 15 bases aligning to TRBD2. Germline values: CDR1 MNHEY, CDR2 SVGAGI. The CDR3 is 16 amino acids. The V gene end was trimmed by 4 bases and the J gene end by 5 bases; junction bases not matched to a gene: 5.

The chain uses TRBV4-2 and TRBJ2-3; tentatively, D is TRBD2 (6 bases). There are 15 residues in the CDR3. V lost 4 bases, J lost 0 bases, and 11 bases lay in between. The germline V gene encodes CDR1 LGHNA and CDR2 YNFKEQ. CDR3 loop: CASSRPGTSTDTQYF. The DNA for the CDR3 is TGTGCCAGCAGCCGGCCGGGGACTAGCACAGATACGCAGTATTTT.

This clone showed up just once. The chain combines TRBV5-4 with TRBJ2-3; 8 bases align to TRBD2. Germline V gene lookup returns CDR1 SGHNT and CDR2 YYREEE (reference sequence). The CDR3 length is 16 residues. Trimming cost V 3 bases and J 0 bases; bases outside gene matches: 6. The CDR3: CASSYSGRGSTDTQYF. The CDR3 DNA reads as TGTGCCAGCAGCTACAGCGGGAGAGGGAGCACAGATACGCAGTATTTT.

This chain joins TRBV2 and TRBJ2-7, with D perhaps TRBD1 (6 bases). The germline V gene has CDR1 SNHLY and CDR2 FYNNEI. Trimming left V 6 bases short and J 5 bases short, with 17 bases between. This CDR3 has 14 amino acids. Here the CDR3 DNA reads TGTGCCAGCAGGGGCCCCGGACAGTACCACGAGCAGTACTTC. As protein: CASRGPGQYHEQYF.

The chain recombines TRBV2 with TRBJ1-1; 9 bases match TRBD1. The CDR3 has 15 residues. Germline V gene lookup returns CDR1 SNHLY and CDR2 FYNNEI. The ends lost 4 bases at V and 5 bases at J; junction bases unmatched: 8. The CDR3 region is CASSGDRASGTEAFF. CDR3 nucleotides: TGTGCCAGCAGTGGGGACAGGGCGTCTGGAACTGAAGCTTTCTTT.

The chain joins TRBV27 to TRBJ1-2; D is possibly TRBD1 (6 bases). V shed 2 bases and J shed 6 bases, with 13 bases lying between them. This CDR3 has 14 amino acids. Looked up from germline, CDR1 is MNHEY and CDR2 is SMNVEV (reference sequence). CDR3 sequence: CASSLGRGWDGYTF. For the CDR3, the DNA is TGTGCCAGCAGTTTAGGTAGGGGGTGGGATGGCTACACCTTC.

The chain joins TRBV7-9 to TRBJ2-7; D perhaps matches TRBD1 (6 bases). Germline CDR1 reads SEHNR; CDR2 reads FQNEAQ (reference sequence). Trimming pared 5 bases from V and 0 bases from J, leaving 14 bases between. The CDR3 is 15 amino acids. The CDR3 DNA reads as TGTGCCAGCAGCCCAGGGGCAGTGAGCTCCTACGAGCAGTACTTC. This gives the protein CASSPGAVSSYEQYF.